Shown below are 8 T cell receptor beta chains from a single sample sequenced in a study of blood T cell repertoires in COVID-19 (TCRdb year 2020). Library preparation used the immunoSEQ multiplex PCR assay. The immuneACCESS repertoire file appears here via TCRdb, limited to in-frame rearrangements. These files lack a portion of the clones; in checked studies, under half of the deficit traces to unresolved V genes, and the cause of the others is not known. This sample lists over 150,000 clones; roughly 82% were detected once. 13% of the sample is held by the ten biggest clonotypes. The sample comprised peripheral blood. These receptors all come from a human donor in a cohort sampled during active COVID-19.

The CDR3 DNA reads TGCGCCAGCAGCCAAGGTGGTGCAGGGGGCAATGAGCAGTTCTTC. Translated, it gives CASSQGGAGGNEQFF. J is TRBJ2-1 and V is TRBV4-1, with 7 bases matching TRBD1. The V gene's germline CDR1 is MGHRA and CDR2 YSYEKL. This CDR3 comprises 15 residues. The junction had 6 bases not matched to a gene; V was cut back by 1 base and J by 6 bases.

This rearrangement joins TRBV29-1 to TRBJ2-7; D is ambiguous. Deletions cut 3 bases from V and 6 bases from J, with 15 bases between. Looked up from germline, CDR1 is SQVTM and CDR2 is ANQGSEA. CDR3 length: 13 residues. CDR3 sequence (DNA): TGCAGCGTTGACGGTCGGGTCCCCTCCGAGCAGTACTTC. Its translation: CSVDGRVPSEQYF.

The chain employs TRBV7-8 and TRBJ2-7; TRBD1 matches 8 bases. CDR1 and CDR2 (germline): SGHVS, FQNEAQ. The CDR3 length is 16 residues. V dropped 0 bases and J dropped 7; count of bases not matched to a gene: 11. The CDR3 coding sequence is TGTGCCAGCAGCTTAGCCACCGGCCAGGGGGCTCGAGAGCAGTACTTC. This gives the protein CASSLATGQGAREQYF.

This clone was found once. This chain links TRBV29-1 with TRBJ2-6, with D unresolved. V dropped 6 bases and J dropped 0 bases, with 3 bases sitting between them. CDR1 and CDR2 from the germline V gene are SQVTM and ANQGSEA. This CDR3 spans 12 amino acids. The CDR3 loop is CSVLSGANVLTF. CDR3 nucleotides: TGCAGCGTACTCTCTGGGGCCAACGTCCTGACTTTC.

J is TRBJ2-2 and V is TRBV3-1 (or the pseudogene TRBV3-2); a weak D match, TRBD1 (5 bases). From germline, CDR1 is LGHDT and CDR2 YNNKEL (reference sequence). The CDR3 covers 15 residues. The V end lost 4 bases, the J end lost 0 bases, and 9 bases lay between the germline ends. The DNA for the CDR3 is TGTGCCAGCAGCCGACAGAACACGAACACCGGGGAGCTGTTTTTT. This codes for CASSRQNTNTGELFF.

The chain uses TRBV12-5 and TRBJ2-1; the match to TRBD2 covers 11 bases. The germline CDR1 and CDR2 sequences are LGHNT and FRNRAP. The junction had 8 bases not matched to a gene; V was cut back by 0 bases and J by 7 bases. The CDR3 is made up of 17 amino acids. The CDR3 reads CASGLVPGLAGGNEQFF. DNA of the CDR3: TGTGCTAGTGGTTTGGTACCTGGGCTAGCGGGAGGTAATGAGCAGTTCTTC.

The V gene is TRBV19, the J gene TRBJ2-7; 8 bases map to TRBD1. The V segment lost 5 bases and the J segment 3 bases; nucleotides outside the gene matches: 9. The CDR3 is 15 amino acids. Germline CDR1 and CDR2: LNHDA and SQIVND (reference sequence). The CDR3 coding sequence is TGTGCCAGTAGTCCCGGACAGGGACGGGACTACGAGCAGTACTTC. It is translated as CASSPGQGRDYEQYF.

V usage is TRBV28 and J usage is TRBJ2-7; no clear D. CDR3 length: 16 residues. Germline V gene data show CDR1 as MDHEN and CDR2 as SYDVKM. V was pared by 1 base and J by 3 bases, with 16 bases between. The CDR3 reads CASSLFSPSPSYEQYF. In DNA form, the CDR3 reads TGTGCCAGCAGTTTATTTTCACCCTCTCCCAGCTACGAGCAGTACTTC.